One T cell receptor beta chain is described in this entry. Here immunoSEQ multiplex PCR was the method, and the copy in TCRdb shows in-frame clones only, minus some. This table holds about 520,000 clones, around 95% found once. This record belongs to a study of shared clonotypes between healthy human individuals. Trimming cost V 3 bases and J 2 bases, with 11 bases left between them. Germline V gene data show CDR1 as SGHTA and CDR2 as FQGNSA. The CDR3 is 15 amino acids. This sequence joins TRBV7-2 and TRBJ2-1; possible D gene TRBD2, 6 bases. The origin of this receptor is a woman aged 30 to 39 in good health. Sequenced material: naive CD4+ T cells sorted from blood. The subset is: CD45RA+ positively selected. The CDR3 reads CASSLTSETYNEQFF. The CDR3 coding sequence is TGTGCCAGCAGCTTGACTAGTGAGACCTACAATGAGCAGTTCTTC.